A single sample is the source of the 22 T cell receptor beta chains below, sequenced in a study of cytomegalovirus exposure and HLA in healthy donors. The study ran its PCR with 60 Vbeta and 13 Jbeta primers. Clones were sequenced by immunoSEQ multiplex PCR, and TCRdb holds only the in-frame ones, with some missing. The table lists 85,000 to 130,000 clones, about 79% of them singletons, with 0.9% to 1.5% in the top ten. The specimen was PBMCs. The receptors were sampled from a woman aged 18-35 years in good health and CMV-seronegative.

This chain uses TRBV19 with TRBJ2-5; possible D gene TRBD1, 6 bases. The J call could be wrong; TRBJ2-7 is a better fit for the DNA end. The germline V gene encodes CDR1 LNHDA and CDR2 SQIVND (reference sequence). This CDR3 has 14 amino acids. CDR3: CASSTSLDSYEQYF. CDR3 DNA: TGTGCCAGTAGTACCTCACTGGACAGCTACGAGCAGTACTTC.

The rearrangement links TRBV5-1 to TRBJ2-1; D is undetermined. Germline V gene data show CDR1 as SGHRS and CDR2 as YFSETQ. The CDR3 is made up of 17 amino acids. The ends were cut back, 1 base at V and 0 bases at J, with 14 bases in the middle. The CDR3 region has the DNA TGCGCCAGCAGCTTGTTCTCCTCACTGAGCTCCTACAATGAGCAGTTCTTC. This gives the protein CASSLFSSLSSYNEQFF. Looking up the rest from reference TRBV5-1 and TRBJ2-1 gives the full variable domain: KAGVTQTPRYLIKTRGQQVTLSCSPISGHRSVSWYQQTPGQGLQFLFEYFSETQRNKGNFPGRFSGRQFSNSRSEMNVSTLELGDSALYLCASSLFSSLSSYNEQFFGPGTRLTVL.

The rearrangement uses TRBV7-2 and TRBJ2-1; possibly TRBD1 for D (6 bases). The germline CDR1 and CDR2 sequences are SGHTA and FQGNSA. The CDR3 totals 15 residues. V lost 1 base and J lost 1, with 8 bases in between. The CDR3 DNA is TGTGCCAGCAGCTTAGGCAGGGGTTCCTACAATGAGCAGTTCTTC. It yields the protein CASSLGRGSYNEQFF.

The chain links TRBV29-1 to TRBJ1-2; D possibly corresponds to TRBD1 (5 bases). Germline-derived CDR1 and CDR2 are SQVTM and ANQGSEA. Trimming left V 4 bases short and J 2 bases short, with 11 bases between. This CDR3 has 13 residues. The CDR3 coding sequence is TGCAGCGTTGGGGGCGACGGGAACTATGGCTACACCTTC. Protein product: CSVGGDGNYGYTF. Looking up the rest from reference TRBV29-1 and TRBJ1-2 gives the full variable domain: SAVISQKPSRDICQRGTSLTIQCQVDSQVTMMFWYRQQPGQSLTLIATANQGSEATYESGFVIDKFPISRPNLTFSTLTVSNMSPEDSSIYLCSVGGDGNYGYTFGSGTRLTVV.

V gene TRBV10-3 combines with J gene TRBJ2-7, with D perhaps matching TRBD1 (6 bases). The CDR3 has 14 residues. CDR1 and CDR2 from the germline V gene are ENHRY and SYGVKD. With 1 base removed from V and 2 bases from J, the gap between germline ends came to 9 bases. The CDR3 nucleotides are TGTGCCATCAGTGAGTATGGGGGCCCCTACGAGCAGTACTTC. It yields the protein CAISEYGGPYEQYF.

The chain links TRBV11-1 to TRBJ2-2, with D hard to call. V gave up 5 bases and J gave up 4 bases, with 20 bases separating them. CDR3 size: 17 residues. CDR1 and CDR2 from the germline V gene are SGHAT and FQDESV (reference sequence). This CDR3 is CASSPGGRSIRTGELFF. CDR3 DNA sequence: TGTGCCAGCAGCCCAGGTGGAAGATCTATCCGCACCGGGGAGCTGTTTTTT.

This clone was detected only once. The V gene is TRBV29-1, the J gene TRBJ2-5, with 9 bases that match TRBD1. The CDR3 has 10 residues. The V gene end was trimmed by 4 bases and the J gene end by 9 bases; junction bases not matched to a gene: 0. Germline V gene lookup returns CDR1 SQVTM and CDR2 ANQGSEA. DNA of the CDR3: TGCAGCGTTGGGGACAGGGCCCAGTACTTC. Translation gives CSVGDRAQYF.

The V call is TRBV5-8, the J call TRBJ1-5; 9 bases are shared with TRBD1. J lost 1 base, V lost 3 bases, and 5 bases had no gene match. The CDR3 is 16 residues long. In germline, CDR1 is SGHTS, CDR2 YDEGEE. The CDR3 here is CASSYPGQGSNQPQHF. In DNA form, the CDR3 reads TGTGCCAGCAGCTATCCGGGACAGGGAAGCAATCAGCCCCAGCATTTT.

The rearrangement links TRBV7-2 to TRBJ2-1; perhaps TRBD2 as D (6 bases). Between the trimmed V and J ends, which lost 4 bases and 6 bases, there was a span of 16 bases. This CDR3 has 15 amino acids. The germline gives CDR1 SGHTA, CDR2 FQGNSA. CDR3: CASSYGRGSPNEQFF. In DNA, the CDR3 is TGTGCCAGCAGCTACGGGAGAGGTAGCCCCAATGAGCAGTTCTTC.

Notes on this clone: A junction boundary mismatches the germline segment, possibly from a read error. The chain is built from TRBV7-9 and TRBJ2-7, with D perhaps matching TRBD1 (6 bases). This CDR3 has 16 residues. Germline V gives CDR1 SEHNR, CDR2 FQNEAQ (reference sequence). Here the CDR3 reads CSSSLDEWTASYEQYF. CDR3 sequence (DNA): TGTTCCAGCAGCTTAGACGAATGGACAGCTTCCTACGAGCAGTACTTC.

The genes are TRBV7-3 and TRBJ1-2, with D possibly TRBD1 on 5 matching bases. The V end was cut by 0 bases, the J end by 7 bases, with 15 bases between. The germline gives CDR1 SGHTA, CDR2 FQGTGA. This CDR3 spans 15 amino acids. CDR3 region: CASSLTPGDAVGYTF. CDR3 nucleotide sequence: TGTGCCAGCAGCTTAACGCCGGGGGACGCGGTTGGCTACACCTTC. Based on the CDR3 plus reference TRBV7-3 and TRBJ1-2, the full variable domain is GAGVSQTPSNKVTEKGKYVELRCDPISGHTALYWYRQSLGQGPEFLIYFQGTGAADDSGLPNDRFFAVRPEGSVSTLKIQRTERGDSAVYLCASSLTPGDAVGYTFGSGTRLTVV.

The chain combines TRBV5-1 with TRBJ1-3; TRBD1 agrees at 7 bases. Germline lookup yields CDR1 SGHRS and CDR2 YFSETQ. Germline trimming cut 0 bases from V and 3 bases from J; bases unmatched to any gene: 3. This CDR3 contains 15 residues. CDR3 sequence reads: CASSLGGGYGNTIYF. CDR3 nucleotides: TGCGCCAGCAGCTTGGGAGGGGGCTATGGAAACACCATATATTTT.

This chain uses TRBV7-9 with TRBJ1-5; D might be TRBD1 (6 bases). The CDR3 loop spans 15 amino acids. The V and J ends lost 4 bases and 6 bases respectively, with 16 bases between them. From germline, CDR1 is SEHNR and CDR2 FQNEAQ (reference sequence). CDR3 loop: CASSWGGGGSQPQHF. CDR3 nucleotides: TGTGCCAGCAGCTGGGGCGGGGGCGGTAGTCAGCCCCAGCATTTT.

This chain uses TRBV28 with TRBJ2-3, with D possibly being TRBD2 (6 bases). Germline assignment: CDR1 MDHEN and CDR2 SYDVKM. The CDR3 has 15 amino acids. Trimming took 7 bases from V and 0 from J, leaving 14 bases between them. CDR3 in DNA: TGTGCCAGCATGGGAAGCGGGTCTAGCACAGATACGCAGTATTTT. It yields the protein CASMGSGSSTDTQYF.

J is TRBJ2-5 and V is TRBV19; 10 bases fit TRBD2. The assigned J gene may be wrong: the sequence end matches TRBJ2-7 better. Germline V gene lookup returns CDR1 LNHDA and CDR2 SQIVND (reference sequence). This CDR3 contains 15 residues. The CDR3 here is CASSRYSGRIYEQYF. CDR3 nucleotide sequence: TGTGCCAGTAGTCGGTATAGCGGGAGGATATACGAGCAGTACTTC.

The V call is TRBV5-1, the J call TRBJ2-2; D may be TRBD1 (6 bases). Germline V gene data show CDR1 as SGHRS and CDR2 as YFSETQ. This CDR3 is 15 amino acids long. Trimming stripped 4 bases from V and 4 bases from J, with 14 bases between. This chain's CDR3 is CASSVQQGPTGELFF. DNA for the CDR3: TGCGCCAGCAGCGTACAACAGGGCCCCACCGGGGAGCTGTTTTTT.

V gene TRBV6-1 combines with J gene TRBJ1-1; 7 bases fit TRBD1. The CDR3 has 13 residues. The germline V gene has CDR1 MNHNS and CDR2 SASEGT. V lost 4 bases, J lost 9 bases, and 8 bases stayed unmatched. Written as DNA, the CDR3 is TGTGCCAGCAGTGCTAGGGACAGCCTCCAAGCTTTCTTT. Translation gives CASSARDSLQAFF.

Here the CDR3 DNA reads TGTGCCAGCAGTCGAAGGGCAGGGTACCATGGCTACACCTTC. It encodes CASSRRAGYHGYTF. This chain connects TRBV2 to TRBJ1-2; tentative D call: TRBD1 (5 bases). The CDR3 runs to 14 residues. V shed 5 bases and J shed 6 bases, with 16 bases lying between them. Germline CDR1 is SNHLY and CDR2 is FYNNEI.

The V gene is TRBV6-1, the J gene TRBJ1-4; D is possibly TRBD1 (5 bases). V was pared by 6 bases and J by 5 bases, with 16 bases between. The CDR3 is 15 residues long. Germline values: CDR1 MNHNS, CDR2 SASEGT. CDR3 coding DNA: TGTGCCAGCAGGCGGAGGGACTACCCAAATGAAAAACTGTTTTTT. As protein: CASRRRDYPNEKLFF.

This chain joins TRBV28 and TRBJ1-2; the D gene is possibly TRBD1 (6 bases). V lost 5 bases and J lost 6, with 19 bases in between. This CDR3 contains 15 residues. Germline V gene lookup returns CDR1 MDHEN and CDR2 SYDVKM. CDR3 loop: CASSPPRGNYNGYTF. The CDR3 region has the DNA TGTGCCAGCAGTCCCCCTAGGGGGAACTACAATGGCTACACCTTC.

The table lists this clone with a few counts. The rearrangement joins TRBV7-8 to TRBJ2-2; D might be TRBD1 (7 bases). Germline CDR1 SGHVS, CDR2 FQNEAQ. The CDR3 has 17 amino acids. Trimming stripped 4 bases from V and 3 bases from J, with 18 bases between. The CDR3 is CASSSGPGRGDTGELFF. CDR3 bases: TGTGCCAGCAGCTCCGGCCCGGGCAGGGGGGACACCGGGGAGCTGTTTTTT. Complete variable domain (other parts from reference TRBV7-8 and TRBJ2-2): GAGVSQSPRYKVAKRGQDVALRCDPISGHVSLFWYQQALGQGPEFLTYFQNEAQLDKSGLPSDRFFAERPEGSVSTLKIQRTQQEDSAVYLCASSSGPGRGDTGELFFGEGSRLTVL.

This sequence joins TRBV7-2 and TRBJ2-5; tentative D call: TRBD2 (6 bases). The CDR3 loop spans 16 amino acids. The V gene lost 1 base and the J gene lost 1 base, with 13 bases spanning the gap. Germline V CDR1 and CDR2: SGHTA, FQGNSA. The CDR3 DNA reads TGTGCCAGCAGCTTAGATTACGGGAGCCCCCAAGAGACCCAGTACTTC. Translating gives CASSLDYGSPQETQYF.